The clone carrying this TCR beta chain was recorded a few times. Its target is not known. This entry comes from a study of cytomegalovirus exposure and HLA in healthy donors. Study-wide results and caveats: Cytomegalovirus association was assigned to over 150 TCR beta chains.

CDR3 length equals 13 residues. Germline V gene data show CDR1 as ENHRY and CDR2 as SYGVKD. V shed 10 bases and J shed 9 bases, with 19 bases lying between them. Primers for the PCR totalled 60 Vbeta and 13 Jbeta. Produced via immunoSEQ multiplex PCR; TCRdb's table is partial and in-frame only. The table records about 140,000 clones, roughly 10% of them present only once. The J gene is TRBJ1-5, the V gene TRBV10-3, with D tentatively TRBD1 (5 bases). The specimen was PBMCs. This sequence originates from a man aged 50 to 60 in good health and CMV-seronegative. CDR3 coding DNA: TGTGCCACGCAATTGACAGTGAACGTGCCCCAGCATTTT. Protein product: CATQLTVNVPQHF.